The rows below give T cell receptor beta chains drawn from one sample of a study of CD8 T cells in ankylosing spondylitis. TCRdb called the 5' RACE reads again in MiXCR, with one record for every CDR3 protein. The sample shows 750,000 to 850,000 distinct CDR3 sequences, roughly 10% of them seen only once. Sequenced input: blood, either unsorted or a sorted T cell fraction (not recorded which). The receptors derive from a male donor with ankylosing spondylitis. Both conserved end residues are part of each CDR3. A D gene is named only where the DNA matches it firmly. Some rows have no size entry. The others give once, few or many, or a class for an expanded clone.

TRBV28,few,TRBD1,TRBJ1-2,CASRLTGGSGYTF,TGTGCCAGCCGGTTAACAGGGGGCTCCGGCTACACCTTC
TRBV20-1,NA,TRBD2,TRBJ2-1,CSASRTSGRGNEQFF,TGCAGTGCTAGCCGGACTAGCGGGAGGGGCAATGAGCAGTTCTTC
TRBV20-1,many,NA,TRBJ2-1,CSTSRGSSYNEQFF,TGCAGTACCAGTAGGGGGAGCTCCTACAATGAGCAGTTCTTC
TRBV7-9,few,NA,TRBJ2-7,CASSGVDEQYF,TGTGCCAGCAGCGGGGTGGACGAGCAGTACTTC
TRBV18,NA,NA,TRBJ2-1,CASSPRISSYNEQFF,TGTGCCAGCTCACCGCGGATAAGCTCCTACAATGAGCAGTTCTTC
TRBV30,NA,NA,TRBJ1-5,CAWSELWSQPQHF,TGTGCCTGGAGTGAGCTCTGGAGTCAGCCCCAGCATTTT
TRBV6-2/TRBV6-3,few,NA,TRBJ2-3,CASSYSPPDTQYF,TGTGCCAGCAGTTACTCCCCGCCAGATACGCAGTATTTT
TRBV7-2,few,NA,TRBJ1-4,CASSLLGRTNEKLFF,TGTGCCAGCAGCCTCCTAGGCAGGACTAATGAAAAACTGTTTTTT
TRBV5-1,few,NA,TRBJ1-1,CASSFERGGGLNTEAFF,TGCGCCAGCAGCTTTGAGAGGGGGGGAGGCCTGAACACTGAAGCTTTCTTT
TRBV5-4,NA,NA,TRBJ2-7,CASSLPAGGPYEQYF,TGTGCCAGCAGCTTGCCAGCTGGCGGCCCCTACGAGCAGTACTTC
TRBV20-1,many,TRBD2,TRBJ2-5,CSARDGREVQETQYF,TGCAGTGCTAGAGACGGACGGGAGGTTCAAGAGACCCAGTACTTC
TRBV6-2/TRBV6-3,NA,TRBD1,TRBJ2-1,CASSYRGTRGNEQFF,TGTGCCAGCAGTTACCGTGGGACCAGGGGGAATGAGCAGTTCTTC
TRBV4-1,few,TRBD2,TRBJ2-1,CASSGYGTSGSSYNEQFF,TGCGCCAGCAGCGGATATGGGACTAGCGGGTCGTCCTACAATGAGCAGTTCTTC
TRBV12-3/TRBV12-4,NA,NA,TRBJ1-2,CASNPDGANYGYTF,TGTGCCAGCAATCCGGACGGTGCTAACTATGGCTACACCTTC
TRBV5-1,many,NA,TRBJ1-1,CASSEQTMNTEAFF,TGCGCCAGCAGCGAACAGACGATGAACACTGAAGCTTTCTTT
TRBV7-2,NA,TRBD1,TRBJ2-5,CASSLHRGQETQYF,TGTGCCAGCAGCTTACACAGGGGACAAGAGACCCAGTACTTC
TRBV5-4,NA,NA,TRBJ2-2,CASSSQLFGGLFF,TGTGCCAGCAGCTCCCAACTCTTTGGCGGGCTGTTTTTT
TRBV4-2,many,TRBD2,TRBJ2-3,CASSRVAGVAGPDTQYF,TGTGCCAGCAGCCGAGTAGCGGGAGTGGCAGGCCCAGATACGCAGTATTTT
TRBV4-2,NA,TRBD2,TRBJ2-1,CASSHPPLAGGYNEQFF,TGTGCCAGCAGCCACCCTCCACTAGCGGGAGGATACAATGAGCAGTTCTTC
TRBV10-3,many,TRBD1,TRBJ1-6,CAISWDREFSPLHF,TGTGCCATCAGCTGGGACAGGGAGTTTTCACCCCTCCACTTT
TRBV7-2,few,TRBD2,TRBJ2-2,CASRALAGGYTGELFF,TGTGCCAGCAGGGCACTAGCGGGGGGGTACACCGGGGAGCTGTTTTTT
TRBV30,few,NA,TRBJ2-3,CAWSVPASTDTQYF,TGTGCCTGGAGTGTACCGGCTAGCACAGATACGCAGTATTTT
TRBV9,NA,NA,TRBJ1-1,CASRRTKQGLTEAFF,TGTGCCAGCCGGCGAACTAAACAGGGTCTCACTGAAGCTTTCTTT
TRBV29-1,many,NA,TRBJ1-5,CSVVPQEGQPQHF,TGCAGCGTTGTCCCACAGGAGGGGCAGCCCCAGCATTTT
TRBV9,NA,TRBD1,TRBJ1-2,CASSERHQGARYGYTF,TGTGCCAGCAGCGAACGCCATCAGGGGGCCCGCTATGGCTACACCTTC
TRBV5-1,NA,TRBD1,TRBJ1-2,CASSENPDRVGGYTF,TGCGCCAGCAGCGAGAACCCGGACAGGGTGGGCGGCTACACCTTC
TRBV20-1,NA,TRBD1,TRBJ1-6,CSAFRGLMGSPLHF,TGCAGTGCTTTCAGGGGGTTAATGGGTTCACCCCTCCACTTT
TRBV4-1,NA,NA,TRBJ2-3,CASSQGSRDTQYF,TGCGCCAGCAGCCAGGGGAGCCGAGATACGCAGTATTTT